This paragraph covers one TCR beta chain sequence. This sample stems from a study of blood T cell repertoires in COVID-19. Study information: T cells, B-cell-depleted T cells, or PBMCs provided the cDNA or gDNA that served as material.

Per the germline V gene, CDR1 is SGHTA and CDR2 is FQGNSA. V lost 5 bases, J lost 7 bases, and 16 bases stayed unmatched. CDR3 size: 16 residues. Per the study methods: Reference gene primer amplification gave estimated nucleated cell counts. Sequencing used immunoSEQ multiplex PCR; TCRdb keeps in-frame clones, though not all of them. The V and J calls and clone size were taken over from that table, and D and trimming were inferred from the DNA. The repertoire holds under 200,000 clones, with about four fifths as singletons. The chain employs TRBV7-2 and TRBJ2-7; 8 nucleotides align to TRBD2. Sequencing was done on a sample of peripheral blood. The clonotype was recovered from a young man with active or convalescent COVID-19. This CDR3 reads CASSPRVGASGREQYF. The CDR3 DNA is TGTGCCAGCAGCCCAAGGGTTGGGGCTAGCGGGCGGGAGCAGTACTTC.